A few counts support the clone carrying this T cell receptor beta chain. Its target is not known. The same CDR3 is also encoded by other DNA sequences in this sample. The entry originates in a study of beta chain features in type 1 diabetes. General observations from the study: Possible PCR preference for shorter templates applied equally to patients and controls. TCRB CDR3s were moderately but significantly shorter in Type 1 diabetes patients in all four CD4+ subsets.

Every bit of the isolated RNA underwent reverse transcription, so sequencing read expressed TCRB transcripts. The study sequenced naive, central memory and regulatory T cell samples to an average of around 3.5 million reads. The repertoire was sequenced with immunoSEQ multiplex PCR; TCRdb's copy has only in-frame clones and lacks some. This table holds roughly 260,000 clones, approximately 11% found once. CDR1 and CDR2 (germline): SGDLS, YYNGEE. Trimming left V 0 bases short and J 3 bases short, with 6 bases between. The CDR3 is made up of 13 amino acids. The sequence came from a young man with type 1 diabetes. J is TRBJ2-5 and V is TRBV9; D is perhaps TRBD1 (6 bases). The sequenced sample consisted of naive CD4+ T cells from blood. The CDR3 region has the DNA TGTGCCAGCAGCGTAGGGACAGAAGAGACCCAGTACTTC. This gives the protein CASSVGTEETQYF.